This entry concerns a single T cell receptor (beta chain). Its specificity is not known. The CDR3 contains 15 residues. Trimming cost V 3 bases and J 4 bases; bases outside gene matches: 12. CDR1 SQVTM and CDR2 ANQGSEA come from the germline V gene. The data originate from a study of CD8+CD57+ T cells in acquired aplastic anemia. Study-level background: Across the sorted CD4+ and CD8+ cells, DNA amounts averaged roughly 3.5 ug. The study, taken as a whole, reports: Shared by patients and controls, some 29 CD8+ CDR3s were abundant in patients. Any difference that existed in CD8+ Simpson's diversity between patients and controls was not significant.

Template material for TCR beta VDJ and CDR3 profiling consisted of genomic DNA. TCRdb re-derived calls from the reads in MiXCR, one entry per CDR3 protein. The table has around 180,000 distinct CDR3 sequences, 64% seen once; the top ten hold around 45%. Sequenced material: sorted CD4+, CD8+, or CD8+CD57+ T cells (not recorded which) from PBMCs. This chain joins TRBV29-1 and TRBJ2-7; TRBD1 agrees at 7 bases. This clonotype originated in a human donor with severe aplastic anemia or a healthy control (not recorded which). The DNA of the CDR3 is TGCAGCGTTGAGGTGGGGCAAGACAGGGCGTACGAGCAGTACTTC. Amino acid sequence: CSVEVGQDRAYEQYF.